This TCR beta chain was found in a study of CD8 T cells in ankylosing spondylitis. Quantitative barcoded 5'-RACE was used to prepare TCR beta libraries. TCRdb used MiXCR to reprocess the 5' RACE reads, holding one entry per CDR3 protein. Of approximately 60,000 distinct CDR3 sequences in the sample, roughly 6.2% were seen once. Findings of the study overall: There was reportedly significant enrichment of clones that were disease-linked in matched ankylosing spondylitis synovial fluid. Among TCR beta sequences, a motif of roughly 8 highly homologous variants appeared characteristic of ankylosing spondylitis blood.

Germline V gene data show CDR1 as MNHNS and CDR2 as SASEGT. The V and J ends lost 4 bases and 6 bases respectively, with 15 bases between them. The CDR3 extends over 15 amino acids. About this clonotype: No antigen is known for it.

The TCR originated in a male donor with ankylosing spondylitis. This rearrangement joins TRBV6-1 to TRBJ1-4; D perhaps matches TRBD1 (6 bases). Sequences were obtained from synovial fluid, either unsorted or a sorted T cell fraction (not recorded which). This CDR3 reads CASSVFRRGDEKLFF. In DNA, the CDR3 is TGTGCCAGCAGTGTGTTTCGGAGGGGGGATGAAAAACTGTTTTTT.